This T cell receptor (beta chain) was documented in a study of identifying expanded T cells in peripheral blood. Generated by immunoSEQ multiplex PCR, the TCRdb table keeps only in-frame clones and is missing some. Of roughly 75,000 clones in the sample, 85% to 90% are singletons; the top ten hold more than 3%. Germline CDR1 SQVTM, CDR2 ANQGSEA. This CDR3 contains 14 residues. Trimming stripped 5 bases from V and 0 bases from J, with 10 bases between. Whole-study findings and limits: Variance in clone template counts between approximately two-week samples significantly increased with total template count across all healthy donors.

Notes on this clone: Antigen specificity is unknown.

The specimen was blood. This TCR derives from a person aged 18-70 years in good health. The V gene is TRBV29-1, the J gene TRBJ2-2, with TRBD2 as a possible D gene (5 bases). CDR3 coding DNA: TGCAGCGTTAGCGGACTCGCGAACACCGGGGAGCTGTTTTTT. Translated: CSVSGLANTGELFF.